This note documents a single T cell receptor beta chain sequence. Its antigen remains unidentified. The sample comes from a study of shared clonotypes between healthy human individuals. Regarding the study as a whole: Estimated clonotype richness was generally higher in naive than memory subsets. The represented genetic and exposure-history diversity was limited by the small number of donors.

Profiling relied on immunoSEQ multiplex PCR, and the TCRdb table lists in-frame clones only, not all of them. The sample includes a few million clones, more than 90% seen only once; the top ten take about 0.13%. Sequencing was performed on naive CD4+ T cells sorted from blood. Stated subset: CD45RA+ positively selected. This receptor was taken from a man between 18 and 29 years old in good health.

CDR3 loop: CASSIHRGLEAFF. As DNA, the CDR3 is TGTGCCAGTAGTATTCACAGGGGGCTGGAAGCTTTCTTT. The chain is built from TRBV19 and TRBJ1-1, with TRBD1 identical over 9 bases. CDR1 LNHDA and CDR2 SQIVND come from the germline V gene (reference sequence). The CDR3 loop spans 13 amino acids. After removal of 3 bases from V and 8 bases from J, the junction contained 4 bases not matched to a gene.